Listed below are T cell receptor beta chains from one sample, sequenced in a study of precursors of human CD4 cytotoxic T cells. Using its own MiXCR run on the reads, TCRdb lists one record per CDR3 protein. The sample has around 770 distinct CDR3 sequences; roughly 23% are singletons. The specimen was memory CD4+ T cells from blood (PBMCs). These receptors originate from a human donor in good health. Both conserved end residues are part of each CDR3. D genes are given only for firm matches. Rows give clone size only sometimes, using once, few, many, or a class for an expanded clone.

D,J,size,V,DNA,CDR3
TRBD2,TRBJ2-1,few,TRBV20-1,TGCAGTGTCCCGGGACTAGAGGGCAATGAGCAGTTCTTC,CSVPGLEGNEQFF
TRBD2,TRBJ2-3,few,TRBV7-3,TGTGCCAGCAGCTCTATAGCGGGAGTTGGGGGTACGCAGTATTTT,CASSSIAGVGGTQYF
TRBD1,TRBJ2-7,.,TRBV15,TGTGCCACCAGCAGAGCTCAGGGGGCCTACGAGCAGTACTTC,CATSRAQGAYEQYF
TRBD2,TRBJ2-2,few,TRBV30,TGTGCCTGGAGTCCCGCCCTGACTAGCGTGTACGGGGAGCTGTTTTTT,CAWSPALTSVYGELFF
.,TRBJ2-1,.,TRBV2,TGTGCCAGCAGTCCAGGGGCAGGCGCGGTACTCTACAATGAGCAGTTCTTC,CASSPGAGAVLYNEQFF
.,TRBJ2-1,.,TRBV4-1,TGCGCCAGCAGCCAAGAAGGCTCAGGGGCGTGGGAGCAGTTCTTC,CASSQEGSGAWEQFF
.,TRBJ1-1,.,TRBV7-3,TGTGCCAGCAGCTTAAACCCGCTGGGGACTGAAGCTTTCTTT,CASSLNPLGTEAFF
TRBD1,TRBJ1-1,large,TRBV11-3,TGTGCCAGCAGCTGGACAGGAGGCACTGAAGCTTTCTTT,CASSWTGGTEAFF
TRBD2,TRBJ2-7,.,TRBV5-5,TGTGCCAGCAGTGGGGCCCGGACTAGACGCGGGGTCTACGAGCAGTACTTC,CASSGARTRRGVYEQYF
TRBD2,TRBJ2-1,large,TRBV10-2,TGCGCCAGCAGCCAGTCGGGACTAGCCTACTACAATGAGCAGTTCTTC,CASSQSGLAYYNEQFF
TRBD2,TRBJ2-3,.,TRBV3-1,TGTGCCAGCAGCCAAGGCTGGGCTAGCGGGAGTCCAGATACGCAGTATTTT,CASSQGWASGSPDTQYF
.,TRBJ2-3,.,TRBV7-2,TGTGCCAGCAGCCGTGTGGGGACTCGAGCAGATACGCAGTATTTT,CASSRVGTRADTQYF
.,TRBJ2-3,few,TRBV7-3,TGTGCCAGCAGCTTAACGGTCAGGGGCGGTACGCAGTATTTT,CASSLTVRGGTQYF
.,TRBJ2-3,few,TRBV24-1,TGTGCCACCAGTGATTTGCTGGGAACTGGACAAGATACGCAGTATTTT,CATSDLLGTGQDTQYF
.,TRBJ2-5,.,TRBV11-2,TGTGCCAGCAGCTTCGGGTGGACCCAAGAGACCCAGTACTTC,CASSFGWTQETQYF
.,TRBJ1-1,few,TRBV18,TGTGCCAGCTCACCTTCCCAGGGGCTGGACACTGAAGCTTTCTTT,CASSPSQGLDTEAFF
TRBD1,TRBJ1-2,few,TRBV5-1,TGCGCCAGCAGCTTGGATTTGGACAGGGCTGGCTACACCTTC,CASSLDLDRAGYTF
.,TRBJ1-1,.,TRBV6-5,TGTGCCAGCAGTTACGGGCAGCCTTTTAACACTGAAGCTTTCTTT,CASSYGQPFNTEAFF
.,TRBJ2-7,few,TRBV20-1,TGCAGTGCTAGCCTGGCGGGCCACGAGCAGTACTTC,CSASLAGHEQYF
.,TRBJ1-2,large,TRBV11-2,TGTGCCAGCAGCTTACTCAACTATGGCTACACCTTC,CASSLLNYGYTF
.,TRBJ2-5,large,TRBV2,TGTGCCAGCAGGGAACAAGAGACCCAGTACTTC,CASREQETQYF
TRBD2,TRBJ2-1,few,TRBV20-1,TGCAGTGCTAGTTCTAGCGGAGCGGGCTACAATGAGCAGTTCTTC,CSASSSGAGYNEQFF
TRBD1,TRBJ2-7,.,TRBV2,TGTGCCAGCCTCCTTGACAGGGACCCCTACGAGCAGTACTTC,CASLLDRDPYEQYF